Below, 22 T cell receptor beta chains from the same sample are listed, as sequenced in a study of cytomegalovirus exposure and HLA in healthy donors. Vbeta (60) and Jbeta (13) primers were used in the PCR. TCRdb's copy holds only in-frame clones and misses some; the assay was immunoSEQ multiplex PCR. The sample has more than 130,000 clones; 80% are singletons. Sequencing was done on a sample of PBMCs. Every receptor here comes from a male donor in good health and CMV-seronegative.

This clone is a singleton in its sample. The V call is TRBV7-3, the J call TRBJ2-7; a possible D gene is TRBD1 (6 bases). V was cut by 4 bases and J by 4 bases, with 11 bases left in between. This CDR3 is built from 13 residues. Germline V gene data show CDR1 as SGHTA and CDR2 as FQGTGA. The CDR3 region is CASSSGHPYEQYF. The CDR3 coding sequence is TGTGCCAGCAGCTCGGGACACCCGTACGAGCAGTACTTC.

The chain uses TRBV6-6 and TRBJ2-5; maybe TRBD1 (6 bases). The V gene's germline CDR1 is MNHNY and CDR2 SVGAGI (reference sequence). V was cut by 8 bases and J by 3 bases, with 10 bases left in between. This CDR3 is built from 12 residues. CDR3 coding DNA: TGTGCCAGCGGGGGCAGGAAAGAGACCCAGTACTTC. Its translation is CASGGRKETQYF.

The genes are TRBV9 and TRBJ2-1, with D hard to call. V was clipped by 1 base and J by 0 bases, with 8 bases between them. CDR1 and CDR2 (germline): SGDLS, YYNGEE. The CDR3 has 15 residues. The CDR3 bases are TGTGCCAGCAGCGTACGTCCAGACTCCTACAATGAGCAGTTCTTC. Its translation is CASSVRPDSYNEQFF.

The chain combines TRBV7-9 with TRBJ2-1; D ambiguous. V lost 1 base to trimming and J lost 9 bases, with 19 bases between them. This CDR3 is built from 16 residues. CDR1 and CDR2 from the germline V gene are SEHNR and FQNEAQ (reference sequence). In DNA, the CDR3 is TGTGCCAGCAGCTTAGTCGAAGTGGCAAGAACGGGTGAGCAGTTCTTC. This translates into CASSLVEVARTGEQFF.

The chain carries TRBV7-8 and TRBJ1-5; tentative D call: TRBD1 (5 bases). This CDR3 spans 14 amino acids. Germline V lookup: CDR1 SGHVS, CDR2 FQNEAQ. V lost 4 bases and J lost 3, with 10 bases in between. In DNA form, the CDR3 reads TGTGCCAGCAGCTACCAGGGCCACAATCAGCCCCAGCATTTT. This gives the protein CASSYQGHNQPQHF.

The V call is TRBV6-6, the J call TRBJ2-5; D not resolved. The V end lost 6 bases, the J end lost 4 bases, and 9 bases lay between the germline ends. CDR3 length: 12 amino acids. CDR1 MNHNY and CDR2 SVGAGI come from the germline V gene (reference sequence). CDR3 protein: CASRLTTETQYF. The CDR3 DNA reads TGTGCCAGCAGATTAACTACAGAGACCCAGTACTTC.

This clone showed up just once. CDR3: CASSGEGAGTQPQHF. CDR3 DNA: TGTGCCAGCAGTGGAGAGGGGGCAGGAACTCAGCCCCAGCATTTT. The chain carries TRBV2 and TRBJ1-5; 7 bases map to TRBD1. CDR3 size: 15 residues. Germline V gene sequence: CDR1 SNHLY, CDR2 FYNNEI. Trimming took 4 bases from V and 6 from J; bases not matched to a gene: 9.

The V and J genes are TRBV21-1 and TRBJ1-5; the table's D call of TRBD1 was not tested on the DNA. TRBV21-1 is an annotated pseudogene. CDR3 length: 16 residues. The CDR3 DNA is TGTGCCAGCAGCAAAAAACTGAGACAGGGGCATCAGCCCCAGCATTTT. It translates to CASSKKLRQGHQPQHF.

The chain combines TRBV4-1 with TRBJ1-1; 9 bases align to TRBD1. This CDR3 has 13 residues. Trimming removed 0 bases from V and 10 bases from J; junction bases left unmatched: 3. In germline, CDR1 is MGHRA, CDR2 YSYEKL. This CDR3 is CASSQDPGQGAFF. The CDR3 DNA is TGCGCCAGCAGCCAAGATCCGGGACAGGGAGCTTTCTTT.

This clone was picked up a small number of times. The chain carries TRBV19 and TRBJ1-2; TRBD1 matches at 11 bases. The germline V gene has CDR1 LNHDA and CDR2 SQIVND (reference sequence). CDR3 length: 15 amino acids. V was clipped by 4 bases and J by 6 bases; unmatched bases: 7. CDR3 loop: CASSTRTGGGNGYTF. CDR3 DNA sequence: TGTGCCAGTAGTACAAGGACAGGGGGCGGGAATGGCTACACCTTC.

The chain joins TRBV11-2 to TRBJ2-7; D is unclear. Per germline, CDR1 SGHAT and CDR2 FQNNGV. V lost 2 bases and J 3 bases, leaving 5 bases between the germline ends. The CDR3 totals 12 residues. The CDR3 loop is CASSLPYYEQYF. The CDR3 DNA reads TGTGCCAGCAGCTTACCGTACTACGAGCAGTACTTC.

The gene calls are TRBV7-2 and TRBJ1-2; D is possibly TRBD1 (6 bases). The V end was cut by 1 base, the J end by 8 bases, with 11 bases between. CDR1 is SGHTA, CDR2 FQGNSA, per germline. The CDR3 consists of 13 residues. CDR3 nucleotides: TGTGCCAGCAGCTTAGGGCAGGGGCGCGGCTACACCTTC. This sequence encodes CASSLGQGRGYTF. Full variable domain (missing parts from reference TRBV7-2 and TRBJ1-2): GAGVSQSPSNKVTEKGKDVELRCDPISGHTALYWYRQSLGQGLEFLIYFQGNSAPDKSGLPSDRFSAERTGGSVSTLTIQRTQQEDSAVYLCASSLGQGRGYTFGSGTRLTVV.

The V and J genes are TRBV28 and TRBJ2-1, with 10 nucleotides matching TRBD2. V gave up 6 bases and J gave up 4 bases; unmatched junction bases: 6. This CDR3 has 15 amino acids. Germline CDR1 and CDR2: MDHEN and SYDVKM. The CDR3 protein is CASRASGGPYNEQFF. CDR3 coding DNA: TGTGCCAGCAGGGCTAGCGGGGGCCCTTACAATGAGCAGTTCTTC.

This chain links TRBV7-3 with TRBJ1-2; D is perhaps TRBD1 (6 bases). Germline CDR1 SGHTA, CDR2 FQGTGA. There are 15 residues in the CDR3. The V end lost 2 bases, the J end lost 7 bases, and 17 bases lay between the germline ends. As DNA, the CDR3 is TGTGCCAGCAGCTTAGAGGCAGGGGCTGATCGTGGCTACACCTTC. Translating gives CASSLEAGADRGYTF.

The rearrangement links TRBV11-2 to TRBJ1-2, with D uncertain. CDR1 and CDR2 (germline): SGHAT, FQNNGV. The CDR3 runs to 14 residues. V lost 1 base and J lost 1, with 7 bases in between. This chain's CDR3 is CASSLGLDNYGYTF. CDR3 in DNA: TGTGCCAGCAGCTTAGGACTCGATAACTATGGCTACACCTTC.

The genes are TRBV7-2 and TRBJ2-3, with 11 bases that match TRBD2. The germline CDR1 and CDR2 sequences are SGHTA and FQGNSA. CDR3 length: 16 amino acids. V shed 1 base and J 7 bases; nucleotides not matched to a gene: 7. CDR3 sequence: CASSLVPGLAVHTQYF. The CDR3 bases are TGTGCCAGCAGCTTAGTTCCGGGACTAGCGGTACATACGCAGTATTTT.

The rearrangement links TRBV4-1 to TRBJ1-5; 8 bases match TRBD1. Trimming cost V 1 base and J 3 bases; bases outside gene matches: 2. The CDR3 loop spans 15 amino acids. The germline V gene encodes CDR1 MGHRA and CDR2 YSYEKL. The CDR3 DNA sequence: TGCGCCAGCAGCCAAGGGACAGGGAACAATCAGCCCCAGCATTTT. Amino acids: CASSQGTGNNQPQHF.

The chain couples TRBV28 to TRBJ2-1; D ambiguous. The CDR3 loop spans 13 amino acids. CDR1 MDHEN and CDR2 SYDVKM come from the germline V gene. The V and J ends lost 3 bases and 9 bases respectively, with 12 bases between them. CDR3 amino acids: CASSFNKPLEQFF. CDR3 nucleotides: TGTGCCAGCAGTTTTAACAAACCCCTTGAGCAGTTCTTC.

This clone has just one count. This sequence joins TRBV28 and TRBJ1-1; 7 positions agree with TRBD1. Looked up from germline, CDR1 is MDHEN and CDR2 is SYDVKM. The V gene end was trimmed by 5 bases and the J gene end by 5 bases; junction bases not matched to a gene: 8. The CDR3 is 14 amino acids. CDR3 sequence (DNA): TGTGCCAGCAGTCTGTCCCAGGGGGTAACTGAAGCTTTCTTT. It codes for CASSLSQGVTEAFF.

The chain recombines TRBV19 with TRBJ1-5, with 9 bases that match TRBD1. Germline V gene sequence: CDR1 LNHDA, CDR2 SQIVND (reference sequence). V lost 2 bases to trimming and J lost 1 base; unmatched junction nucleotides: 6. The CDR3 has 17 amino acids. CDR3 bases: TGTGCCAGTAGTATACGGACAGGGGAAATGAGCAATCAGCCCCAGCATTTT. Translation gives CASSIRTGEMSNQPQHF.

CDR3 sequence reads: CASRLTSTGSQPQHF. Here the CDR3 DNA reads TGTGCCAGCAGGCTAACTTCAACAGGTTCTCAGCCCCAGCATTTT. This rearrangement joins TRBV28 to TRBJ1-5; D may be TRBD1 (5 bases). The V end was cut by 6 bases, the J end by 6 bases, with 18 bases between. The CDR3 has 15 residues. Germline V gene sequence: CDR1 MDHEN, CDR2 SYDVKM.

The rearrangement links TRBV5-1 to TRBJ2-2; TRBD1 agrees at 9 bases. V was pared by 4 bases and J by 6 bases, with 4 bases of the junction left unmatched. Germline lookup yields CDR1 SGHRS and CDR2 YFSETQ. The CDR3 spans 14 residues. As DNA, the CDR3 is TGCGCCAGCAGCCTCGGACAGGGGTCCGGGGAGCTGTTTTTT. Amino acids: CASSLGQGSGELFF. Combining the CDR3 with reference TRBV5-1 and TRBJ2-2 gives the whole variable domain KAGVTQTPRYLIKTRGQQVTLSCSPISGHRSVSWYQQTPGQGLQFLFEYFSETQRNKGNFPGRFSGRQFSNSRSEMNVSTLELGDSALYLCASSLGQGSGELFFGEGSRLTVL.